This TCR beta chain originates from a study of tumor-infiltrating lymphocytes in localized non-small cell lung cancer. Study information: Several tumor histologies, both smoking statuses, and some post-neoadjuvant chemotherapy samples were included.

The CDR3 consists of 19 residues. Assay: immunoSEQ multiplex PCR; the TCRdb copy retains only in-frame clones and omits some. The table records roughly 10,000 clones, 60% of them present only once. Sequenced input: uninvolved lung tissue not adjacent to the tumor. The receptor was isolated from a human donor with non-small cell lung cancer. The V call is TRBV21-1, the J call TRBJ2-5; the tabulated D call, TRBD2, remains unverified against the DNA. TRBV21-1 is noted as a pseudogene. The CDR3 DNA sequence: TGTGCCAGCAGCAAAAAAACTAGCGGGGGGGCCAGGGCCCAAGAGACCCAGTACTTC. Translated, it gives CASSKKTSGGARAQETQYF.